The 27 T cell receptor beta chains listed next were all sequenced from one sample in a study of Ad26.COV2.S vaccination and SARS-CoV-2 variants. Treatment noted: about 20 received Ad26.COV2.S at low or high dose, single or two shots; several received placebo; per-sample allocation not given. At day 63 after the first vaccine or placebo injection, samples were drawn. Here immunoSEQ multiplex PCR was the method, and the copy in TCRdb shows in-frame clones only, minus some. The sample contains some 290,000 clones, about 86% of which appear only once. The input for sequencing was peripheral blood, taken in a trial of Ad26.COV2.S vaccine versus placebo. The receptors here all came from a person aged 18 to 65 who received the Ad26.COV2.S COVID-19 vaccine or a placebo.

The chain recombines TRBV5-1 with TRBJ2-7, with a tentative D call TRBD2 (6 bases). CDR1 is SGHRS, CDR2 YFSETQ, per germline. V was shortened by 4 bases and J by 3 bases, with 17 bases between the two germline ends. This CDR3 has 15 amino acids. CDR3 sequence: CASSRSAGLGYEQYF. In DNA form, the CDR3 reads TGCGCCAGCAGCAGAAGTGCGGGGCTGGGCTACGAGCAGTACTTC.

The chain links TRBV4-3 to TRBJ2-5, with a possible D match to TRBD1 (5 bases). Trimming stripped 0 bases from V and 1 base from J, with 9 bases between. The CDR3 runs to 15 residues. Germline V lookup: CDR1 LGHNA, CDR2 YSLEER. Here the CDR3 DNA reads TGCGCCAGCAGCCAAGAGGACAATCCCCAAGAGACCCAGTACTTC. This codes for CASSQEDNPQETQYF.

J is TRBJ1-5 and V is TRBV18; TRBD1 aligns across 9 bases. The ends lost 6 bases at V and 6 bases at J; junction bases unmatched: 9. This CDR3 is built from 15 residues. The germline V gene has CDR1 KGHSH and CDR2 LQKENI. CDR3 nucleotides: TGTGCCAGCTCTCCGCTTGGACAGGGGATTCAGCCCCAGCATTTT. Translated: CASSPLGQGIQPQHF.

The gene calls are TRBV23-1 and TRBJ1-4; TRBD1 is a possible D gene (5 bases). TRBV23-1 is filed as an ORF, its function uncertain. Trimming cost V 0 bases and J 8 bases, with 13 bases left between them. The CDR3 loop spans 15 amino acids. The CDR3 loop is CASSQSPGLGEKLFF. In nucleotides, the CDR3 is TGCGCCAGCAGTCAATCGCCAGGGCTGGGGGAAAAACTGTTTTTT.

The V and J genes are TRBV7-2 and TRBJ2-7, with D possibly matching TRBD1 (5 bases). Germline V gene lookup returns CDR1 SGHTA and CDR2 FQGNSA. V was shortened by 0 bases and J by 4 bases, with 22 bases between the two germline ends. The CDR3 contains 18 residues. CDR3 region: CASSLAQGDPSRRYEQYF. In DNA, the CDR3 is TGTGCCAGCAGCTTAGCGCAGGGTGACCCTTCTCGGCGATACGAGCAGTACTTC.

The chain carries TRBV19 and TRBJ2-7; tentative D call: TRBD2 (5 bases). The CDR3 length is 13 residues. V lost 4 bases to trimming and J lost 0 bases, with 7 bases between them. Germline values: CDR1 LNHDA, CDR2 SQIVND (reference sequence). CDR3 nucleotide sequence: TGTGCCAGTAGTAAAGGAGGCTCCTACGAGCAGTACTTC. It encodes CASSKGGSYEQYF.

The chain couples TRBV9 to TRBJ1-1; TRBD1 might be the D (6 bases). V lost 4 bases to trimming and J lost 6 bases, with 16 bases between them. The CDR3 extends over 14 amino acids. CDR1 SGDLS and CDR2 YYNGEE come from the germline V gene. As DNA, the CDR3 is TGTGCCAGCAGCTCTCGGACAGATGGGGCTGAAGCTTTCTTT. It specifies CASSSRTDGAEAFF.

The chain employs TRBV7-8 and TRBJ2-3; D is undetermined. The CDR3 sequence is 17 residues long. V lost 0 bases and J lost 2, with 15 bases in between. Germline assignment: CDR1 SGHVS and CDR2 FQNEAQ. CDR3 region: CASSLAGLGTNTDTQYF. DNA of the CDR3: TGTGCCAGCAGCTTAGCAGGATTGGGAACGAACACAGATACGCAGTATTTT.

This chain joins TRBV5-1 and TRBJ2-3; D is possibly TRBD2 (6 bases). V shed 3 bases and J shed 0 bases, with 17 bases lying between them. Germline V gene data show CDR1 as SGHRS and CDR2 as YFSETQ. The CDR3 contains 17 residues. The CDR3 DNA reads TGCGCCAGCAGCTCGGGACCGGGACTGTTAAGCACAGATACGCAGTATTTT. Translating gives CASSSGPGLLSTDTQYF.

The chain joins TRBV4-3 to TRBJ2-7; D may be TRBD2 (7 bases). This CDR3 is 14 amino acids long. The germline V gene encodes CDR1 LGHNA and CDR2 YSLEER. Trimming stripped 0 bases from V and 7 bases from J, with 13 bases between. The CDR3 DNA is TGCGCCAGCAGCCAAGATGAGGGGGGAGGGGAGCAGTACTTC. Translated, it gives CASSQDEGGGEQYF.

This clone appeared a single time. The chain couples TRBV6-1 to TRBJ1-6, with D perhaps matching TRBD1 (5 bases). The CDR3 loop spans 18 amino acids. In germline, CDR1 is MNHNS, CDR2 SASEGT. Deletions cut 2 bases from V and 0 bases from J, with 14 bases between. The CDR3 region has the DNA TGTGCCAGCAGTGAACAAGACAGTCTCAGCTCCTATAATTCACCCCTCCACTTT. The encoded protein is CASSEQDSLSSYNSPLHF.

The V gene is TRBV19, the J gene TRBJ1-5; D is uncertain. V was shortened by 4 bases and J by 0 bases, with 10 bases between the two germline ends. This CDR3 spans 15 amino acids. Germline CDR1 reads LNHDA; CDR2 reads SQIVND (reference sequence). CDR3 region: CASSKNDGSNQPQHF. The CDR3 DNA follows: TGTGCCAGTAGTAAGAACGACGGTAGCAATCAGCCCCAGCATTTT.

This clone turned up a few times. This rearrangement joins TRBV30 to TRBJ1-5; D unresolved. The CDR3 runs 13 residues. Per the germline V gene, CDR1 is GTSNPN and CDR2 is SVGIG (reference sequence). The V end lost 2 bases, the J end lost 2 bases, and 7 bases lay between the germline ends. The CDR3 DNA sequence: TGTGCCTGGAGTTCCCCGGGCAATCAGCCCCAGCATTTT. It specifies CAWSSPGNQPQHF.

This clone was seen a single time. The chain combines TRBV5-4 with TRBJ2-3; D remains unclear. The CDR3 runs to 15 residues. Germline loops: CDR1 SGHNT, CDR2 YYREEE (reference sequence). Trimming removed 2 bases from V and 0 bases from J, with 10 bases in between. The CDR3 spells CASSLITVSTDTQYF. DNA of the CDR3: TGTGCCAGCAGCTTAATAACCGTAAGCACAGATACGCAGTATTTT.

This chain connects TRBV7-2 to TRBJ1-2; TRBD1 matches 7 bases. The CDR3 extends over 15 amino acids. Germline CDR1 reads SGHTA; CDR2 reads FQGNSA. V dropped 5 bases and J dropped 0; count of bases not matched to a gene: 6. Here the CDR3 reads CASSQTGATNYGYTF. CDR3 bases: TGTGCCAGCAGCCAAACAGGGGCCACTAACTATGGCTACACCTTC.

The V gene is TRBV4-3, the J gene TRBJ1-2, with D possibly TRBD1 on 5 matching bases. Germline V lookup: CDR1 LGHNA, CDR2 YSLEER. The CDR3 extends over 14 amino acids. Trimming stripped 5 bases from V and 0 bases from J, with 10 bases between. The CDR3 nucleotides read TGCGCCAGCAGCTCTCAGGGAGCTAACTATGGCTACACCTTC. Its translation is CASSSQGANYGYTF.

This chain joins TRBV30 and TRBJ1-1; no clear D. V lost 1 base and J lost 1, with 10 bases in between. Germline values: CDR1 GTSNPN, CDR2 SVGIG (reference sequence). The CDR3 runs to 14 residues. The CDR3 protein is CAWSGADRNTEAFF. The CDR3 DNA reads TGTGCCTGGAGTGGGGCAGATAGGAACACTGAAGCTTTCTTT.

The chain joins TRBV6-6 to TRBJ1-5; TRBD1 aligns across 12 bases. Germline V CDR1 and CDR2: MNHNY, SVGAGI (reference sequence). The trim removed 5 bases at V and 1 base at J, leaving 6 bases unmatched. The CDR3 length is 17 residues. CDR3 region: CASSRGQGATSNQPQHF. CDR3 sequence (DNA): TGTGCCAGCAGTCGGGGACAGGGGGCTACGAGCAATCAGCCCCAGCATTTT.

This clone was observed once. This chain connects TRBV5-6 to TRBJ2-7; D remains ambiguous. V dropped 5 bases and J dropped 5 bases, with 14 bases sitting between them. The CDR3 runs to 13 residues. CDR1 is SGHDT, CDR2 YYEEEE, per germline. CDR3 loop: CASSWVTANEQYF. Here the CDR3 DNA reads TGTGCCAGCAGTTGGGTAACGGCGAACGAGCAGTACTTC.

CDR3 sequence reads: CASSLDREVGGYTF. Here the CDR3 DNA reads TGTGCCAGCAGCTTGGACAGGGAGGTGGGCGGCTACACCTTC. The gene calls are TRBV5-4 and TRBJ1-2; TRBD1 is a possible D gene (6 bases). The CDR3 consists of 14 residues. V lost 0 bases, J lost 8 bases, and 14 bases lay in between. The germline V gene has CDR1 SGHNT and CDR2 YYREEE (reference sequence).

The chain employs TRBV2 and TRBJ2-1, with TRBD1 as a possible D gene (7 bases). CDR1 is SNHLY and CDR2 is FYNNEI in the germline V gene. Trimming removed 3 bases at V and 5 bases at J, with 17 bases between. The length of the CDR3 is 16 residues. CDR3 residues: CASSDSGRGVHNEQFF. The CDR3 bases are TGTGCCAGCAGTGACAGTGGCAGGGGGGTTCACAATGAGCAGTTCTTC.

This chain uses TRBV25-1 with TRBJ1-6, with D possibly being TRBD1 (5 bases). Trimming left V 5 bases short and J 5 bases short, with 10 bases between. The V gene's germline CDR1 is MGHDK and CDR2 SYGVNS. This CDR3 comprises 14 residues. CDR3 DNA sequence: TGTGCCAGCAGTATCGCAGGGAATAATTCACCCCTCCACTTT. It is translated as CASSIAGNNSPLHF. Based on the CDR3 plus reference TRBV25-1 and TRBJ1-6, the full variable domain is EADIYQTPRYLVIGTGKKITLECSQTMGHDKMYWYQQDPGMELHLIHYSYGVNSTEKGDLSSESTVSRIRTEHFPLTLESARPSHTSQYLCASSIAGNNSPLHFGNGTRLTVT.

V and J are TRBV5-1 and TRBJ2-1, with 7 bases fitting TRBD2. The V gene end was trimmed by 3 bases and the J gene end by 4 bases; junction bases not matched to a gene: 7. CDR1 is SGHRS, CDR2 YFSETQ, per germline. CDR3 length: 15 residues. The CDR3 sequence: CASSWLAGVYNEQFF. The CDR3 DNA is TGCGCCAGCAGCTGGCTCGCGGGGGTTTACAATGAGCAGTTCTTC.

This chain connects TRBV25-1 to TRBJ1-4, with a tentative D call TRBD1 (6 bases). With 2 bases removed from V and 8 bases from J, the gap between germline ends came to 15 bases. CDR3 size: 15 residues. The V gene's germline CDR1 is MGHDK and CDR2 SYGVNS. CDR3 nucleotide sequence: TGTGCCAGCAGTGAAGTTAGGGGGGTTGGCGAAAAACTGTTTTTT. Its translation: CASSEVRGVGEKLFF. Together with reference TRBV25-1 and TRBJ1-4, the CDR3 gives the full variable domain: EADIYQTPRYLVIGTGKKITLECSQTMGHDKMYWYQQDPGMELHLIHYSYGVNSTEKGDLSSESTVSRIRTEHFPLTLESARPSHTSQYLCASSEVRGVGEKLFFGSGTQLSVL.

The chain couples TRBV7-6 to TRBJ2-1; perhaps TRBD2 as D (6 bases). From germline, CDR1 is SGHVS and CDR2 FNYEAQ. The CDR3 length is 15 residues. The ends were cut back, 3 bases at V and 5 bases at J, with 14 bases in the middle. The chain's CDR3 is CASSFSPGDHNEQFF. The CDR3 DNA is TGTGCCAGCAGCTTTAGCCCGGGGGATCACAATGAGCAGTTCTTC.

This clone was found once. The chain carries TRBV4-3 and TRBJ1-1; D remains unclear. The CDR3 sequence is 14 residues long. The ends were cut back, 0 bases at V and 0 bases at J, with 5 bases in the middle. Germline CDR1 and CDR2: LGHNA and YSLEER. CDR3 sequence: CASSQDSMNTEAFF. The CDR3 region has the DNA TGCGCCAGCAGCCAAGATTCAATGAACACTGAAGCTTTCTTT.

The CDR3: CASSFSSSVGETQYF. The CDR3 DNA follows: TGTGCCAGTAGCTTCTCTAGCTCCGTAGGAGAGACCCAGTACTTC. The J gene is TRBJ2-5, the V gene TRBV19; possibly TRBD2 for D (5 bases). The CDR3 spans 15 residues. Trimming took off 6 bases at V and 4 bases at J, with 18 bases between the two ends. Germline V gene lookup returns CDR1 LNHDA and CDR2 SQIVND (reference sequence).